This T cell receptor beta chain emerged from a study of blood T cell repertoires in COVID-19. At the level of the study: Sites in the United States, Italy and Spain provided acute and convalescent COVID-19 samples.

V was shortened by 8 bases and J by 6 bases, with 9 bases between the two germline ends. The CDR3 sequence is 11 residues long. Germline V gene data show CDR1 as MNHEY and CDR2 as SVGAGI. Some clones are missing from TCRdb's copy, which holds only in-frame ones; the method was immunoSEQ multiplex PCR. Here the sample spans approximately 160,000 clones, approximately 85% being singletons. The source of this sequence is a woman aged 55-70 years with COVID-19, enrolled during active disease. The V and J genes are TRBV6-5 and TRBJ2-3, with a weak D call TRBD2 (6 bases). The specimen sequenced was peripheral blood. Written as DNA, the CDR3 is TGTGCCAGCGGTACTAGCGATACGCAGTATTTT. Translation gives CASGTSDTQYF.